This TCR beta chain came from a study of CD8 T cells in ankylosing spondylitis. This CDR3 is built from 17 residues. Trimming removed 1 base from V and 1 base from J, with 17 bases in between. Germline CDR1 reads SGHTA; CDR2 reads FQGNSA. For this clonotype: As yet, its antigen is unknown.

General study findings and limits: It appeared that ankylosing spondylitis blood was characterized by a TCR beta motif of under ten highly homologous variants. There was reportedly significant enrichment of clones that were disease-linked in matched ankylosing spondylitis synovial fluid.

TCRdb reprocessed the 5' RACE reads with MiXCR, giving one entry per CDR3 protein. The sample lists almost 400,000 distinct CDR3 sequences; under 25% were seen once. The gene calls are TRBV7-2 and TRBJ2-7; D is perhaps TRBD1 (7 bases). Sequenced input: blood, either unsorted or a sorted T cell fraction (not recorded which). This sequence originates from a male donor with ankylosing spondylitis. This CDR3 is CASSLVGGRGFSYEQYF. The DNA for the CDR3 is TGTGCCAGCAGCTTAGTCGGGGGCAGGGGGTTTTCCTACGAGCAGTACTTC.